This entry lists 24 T cell receptor beta chains sequenced from one sample in a study of T cells in Graves' hyperthyroidism and ophthalmopathy. RNA transcripts gave rise to amplified TCR beta CDR3 regions. When the TCR CDR3 underwent first-round RT-PCR, the HTBI primer set was used. Each CDR3 protein gets one entry after TCRdb re-called the multiplex PCR reads with MiXCR. The sample has 250,000 to 350,000 distinct CDR3 sequences; 15% to 20% are singletons. Sequencing was done on a sample of blood. The source is a woman aged 55-75 years with Graves' ophthalmopathy.

V is TRBV7-9 and J is TRBJ2-7; 7 nucleotides match TRBD2. Germline lookup yields CDR1 SEHNR and CDR2 FQNEAQ (reference sequence). The CDR3 totals 14 residues. V dropped 5 bases and J dropped 2; count of bases not matched to a gene: 6. The CDR3 protein is CASSPRAGAYEQYF. CDR3 sequence (DNA): TGTGCCAGCAGCCCGCGGGCGGGGGCCTACGAGCAGTACTTC.

This clonotype has at least ten counts. The CDR3 region is CASSFPFGGGVVDQETQYF. The CDR3 coding sequence is TGTGCCAGCAGCTTTCCTTTCGGAGGAGGGGTGGTTGATCAAGAGACCCAGTACTTC. The chain recombines TRBV5-4 with TRBJ2-5; D is perhaps TRBD2 (6 bases). V was clipped by 2 bases and J by 2 bases, with 25 bases between them. This CDR3 is 19 amino acids long. Germline V gene sequence: CDR1 SGHNT, CDR2 YYREEE (reference sequence).

This clonotype was found a few times. The chain recombines TRBV19 with TRBJ1-5; D might be TRBD1 (6 bases). This CDR3 contains 14 residues. Germline CDR1 reads LNHDA; CDR2 reads SQIVND (reference sequence). Deletions cut 4 bases from V and 7 bases from J, with 14 bases between. CDR3 in DNA: TGTGCCAGTAGTACCGGGGGCCGGGTCCAGCCCCAGCATTTT. As protein: CASSTGGRVQPQHF.

This clonotype has ten or more counts. This chain links TRBV27 with TRBJ2-7; D call uncertain. V was trimmed by 3 bases and J by 2 bases, leaving 14 bases between them. Germline V CDR1 and CDR2: MNHEY, SMNVEV (reference sequence). The CDR3 totals 15 residues. CDR3 in amino acids: CASSFGAPAPYEQYF. The CDR3 bases are TGTGCCAGCAGTTTCGGAGCCCCTGCCCCCTACGAGCAGTACTTC.

Many counts were recorded for this clonotype. J is TRBJ1-4 and V is TRBV5-6; D is ambiguous. V lost 1 base and J lost 3, with 4 bases in between. This CDR3 region has 13 residues. Germline V gene lookup returns CDR1 SGHDT and CDR2 YYEEEE. This CDR3 is CASSLTANEKLFF. The DNA for the CDR3 is TGTGCCAGCAGCTTGACAGCTAATGAAAAACTGTTTTTT.

Regarding this clonotype: A much bigger clone sits one base away, suggesting this may be a read error. V is TRBV18 and J is TRBJ2-5; D is unclear. The germline CDR1 and CDR2 sequences are KGHSH and LQKENI. CDR3 size: 12 residues. The CDR3 reads CANSPIQETQYF. The CDR3 bases are TGTGCCAACTCACCAATCCAAGAGACCCAGTACTTC. Drawing the rest from reference TRBV18 and TRBJ2-5, the complete variable domain is NAGVMQNPRHLVRRRGQEARLRCSPMKGHSHVYWYRQLPEEGLKFMVYLQKENIIDESGMPKERFSAEFPKEGPSILRIQQVVRGDSAAYFCANSPIQETQYFGPGTRLLVL.

Only a few counts were recorded for this clonotype. This chain links TRBV3-1 with TRBJ2-7; weak D call: TRBD2 (5 bases). This CDR3 contains 16 residues. V was clipped by 3 bases and J by 3 bases, with 18 bases between them. In germline, CDR1 is LGHDT, CDR2 YNNKEL (reference sequence). The CDR3 DNA follows: TGTGCCAGCAGCCAGAAGAGTCTGGGAGTCGGCTACGAGCAGTACTTC. Its translation: CASSQKSLGVGYEQYF.

This clonotype was seen a handful of times. V usage is TRBV20-1 and J usage is TRBJ1-5; D is unresolved. Germline values: CDR1 DFQATT, CDR2 SNEGSKA (reference sequence). Trimming cost V 3 bases and J 4 bases, with 10 bases left between them. The CDR3 consists of 13 residues. CDR3 nucleotides: TGCAGTGCTAGCCAGATCCAAAATCAGCCCCAGCATTTT. It specifies CSASQIQNQPQHF.

In its sample, this clonotype was seen a few times. The J gene is TRBJ2-6, the V gene TRBV20-1, with unresolved D. The CDR3 has 14 residues. CDR1 and CDR2 (germline): DFQATT, SNEGSKA (reference sequence). V dropped 1 base and J dropped 3 bases, with 7 bases sitting between them. This chain's CDR3 is CSARAHFGANVLTF. Here the CDR3 DNA reads TGCAGTGCTAGAGCCCACTTTGGGGCCAACGTCCTGACTTTC.

At least ten counts were recorded for this clonotype. The chain recombines TRBV2 with TRBJ1-5; 7 bases map to TRBD1. The CDR3 consists of 16 residues. J was trimmed by 4 bases and V by 6 bases; bases with no gene match: 12. The germline V gene has CDR1 SNHLY and CDR2 FYNNEI. The CDR3 is CASRANPGQQNQPQHF. CDR3 DNA sequence: TGTGCCAGCAGAGCTAACCCGGGACAGCAAAATCAGCCCCAGCATTTT.

A few counts support this clonotype. The rearrangement joins TRBV20-1 to TRBJ2-3; D is possibly TRBD1 (6 bases). V dropped 0 bases and J dropped 0 bases, with 10 bases sitting between them. Germline CDR1 and CDR2: DFQATT and SNEGSKA (reference sequence). CDR3 length: 15 amino acids. The CDR3 bases are TGCAGTGCTAGAGAAAGCCAGGGGAGCACAGATACGCAGTATTTT. Its translation is CSARESQGSTDTQYF.

This chain joins TRBV9 and TRBJ1-1; D may be TRBD1 (5 bases). Between the trimmed V and J ends, which lost 0 bases and 4 bases, there was a span of 13 bases. The CDR3 extends over 15 amino acids. The germline V gene encodes CDR1 SGDLS and CDR2 YYNGEE. CDR3 sequence reads: CASSVVGPGTTEAFF. CDR3 bases: TGTGCCAGCAGCGTAGTAGGTCCAGGGACCACTGAAGCTTTCTTT. Full variable domain (remainder filled in from reference TRBV9 and TRBJ1-1): DSGVTQTPKHLITATGQRVTLRCSPRSGDLSVYWYQQSLDQGLQFLIQYYNGEERAKGNILERFSAQQFPDLHSELNLSSLELGDSALYFCASSVVGPGTTEAFFGQGTRLTVV.

Ten or more counts support this clonotype. The rearrangement uses TRBV6-2 or TRBV6-3 and TRBJ1-1; D unclear. CDR1 and CDR2 from the germline V gene are MNHEY and SVGEGT. V dropped 2 bases and J dropped 4 bases, with 5 bases sitting between them. The CDR3 length is 12 residues. The CDR3 sequence is CASSYPSTEAFF. In nucleotides, the CDR3 is TGTGCCAGCAGTTACCCGTCCACTGAAGCTTTCTTT.

This clonotype was seen a few times. The V and J genes are TRBV5-8 and TRBJ1-1; D is perhaps TRBD1 (5 bases). Germline-derived CDR1 and CDR2 are SGHTS and YDEGEE. V lost 0 bases and J lost 6, with 18 bases in between. CDR3 length: 16 amino acids. The CDR3 loop reads CASSLAKFWGVPEAFF. For the CDR3, the DNA is TGTGCCAGCAGCTTGGCCAAGTTTTGGGGGGTCCCTGAAGCTTTCTTT.

This clonotype has a handful of counts. The chain carries TRBV28 and TRBJ1-5; D is perhaps TRBD1 (6 bases). Germline V gene data show CDR1 as MDHEN and CDR2 as SYDVKM. The ends were cut back, 5 bases at V and 0 bases at J, with 14 bases in the middle. This CDR3 has 16 residues. The CDR3 loop is CASSARDIDSNQPQHF. In nucleotides, the CDR3 is TGTGCCAGCAGTGCCAGGGACATAGATAGCAATCAGCCCCAGCATTTT.

There are many counts of this clonotype. The chain is built from TRBV29-1 and TRBJ2-3, with D uncertain. CDR3 length: 11 residues. Germline V lookup: CDR1 SQVTM, CDR2 ANQGSEA. The V end lost 4 bases, the J end lost 6 bases, and 8 bases lay between the germline ends. The CDR3 spells CSVASQDTQYF. The CDR3, as DNA: TGCAGCGTTGCTTCCCAGGATACGCAGTATTTT.

This clonotype was found many times. CDR3 sequence (DNA): TGTGCCAGCTCACCACTTCAGGGTACGGGCAATGAGCAGTTCTTC. It yields the protein CASSPLQGTGNEQFF. The chain combines TRBV18 with TRBJ2-1, with D perhaps TRBD1 (5 bases). This CDR3 comprises 15 residues. Germline V gene data show CDR1 as KGHSH and CDR2 as LQKENI. Trimming shortened V by 1 base and J by 6 bases, and 13 bases separated the two germline ends.

V and J are TRBV7-2 and TRBJ1-2; tentative D call: TRBD1 (6 bases). This CDR3 has 15 residues. Trimming removed 1 base from V and 6 bases from J, with 15 bases in between. In germline, CDR1 is SGHTA, CDR2 FQGNSA. CDR3 nucleotide sequence: TGTGCCAGCAGCTTAGATCGCAGGGAGGGGGATGGCTACACCTTC. This codes for CASSLDRREGDGYTF.

This chain uses TRBV6-9 with TRBJ1-5, with D maybe TRBD1 (5 bases). V lost 5 bases, J lost 0 bases, and 17 bases lay in between. The CDR3 is made up of 17 amino acids. From germline, CDR1 is MNHGY and CDR2 SVAAGI. The CDR3 is CASSLRDPYLSNQPQHF. CDR3 coding DNA: TGTGCCAGCAGTCTCCGGGACCCCTACCTTAGCAATCAGCCCCAGCATTTT.

This clonotype appeared a few times. This chain links TRBV5-1 with TRBJ1-1; 8 nucleotides line up with TRBD1. Germline values: CDR1 SGHRS, CDR2 YFSETQ. This CDR3 is built from 13 residues. The J segment lost 10 bases and the V segment lost 4 bases, leaving 9 bases of the junction unmatched. The chain's CDR3 is CASSPDRVDVAFF. CDR3 DNA sequence: TGCGCCAGCAGCCCGGACAGGGTAGATGTAGCTTTCTTT.

This chain joins TRBV27 and TRBJ1-1; D remains unclear. The CDR3 is made up of 15 amino acids. Germline-derived CDR1 and CDR2 are MNHEY and SMNVEV (reference sequence). V was clipped by 2 bases and J by 0 bases, with 10 bases between them. CDR3 nucleotide sequence: TGTGCCAGCAGTTTAATTCGGTCTATGAACACTGAAGCTTTCTTT. Translating gives CASSLIRSMNTEAFF.

The gene calls are TRBV11-2 and TRBJ2-1; no clear D. This CDR3 spans 16 amino acids. V gave up 5 bases and J gave up 8 bases, with 22 bases separating them. Germline CDR1 SGHAT, CDR2 FQNNGV. As DNA, the CDR3 is TGTGCCAGCAGCCCATACGGAGCCCCCCCGGACGATGAGCAGTTCTTC. Translating it yields CASSPYGAPPDDEQFF.

This clonotype was counted ten times or more. The V gene is TRBV20-1, the J gene TRBJ2-5, with a tentative D call TRBD2 (6 bases). V lost 0 bases to trimming and J lost 2 bases, with 19 bases between them. CDR3 length: 17 residues. Germline loops: CDR1 DFQATT, CDR2 SNEGSKA (reference sequence). In nucleotides, the CDR3 is TGCAGTGCTAGAGATGCGGGGTTGGGGAACTATCAAGAGACCCAGTACTTC. As protein: CSARDAGLGNYQETQYF.

Regarding this clonotype: This sequence may be a read error, since a much larger clone differs from it by one base. V is TRBV9 and J is TRBJ2-5, with 8 bases that match TRBD1. The V segment lost 4 bases and the J segment 5 bases; nucleotides outside the gene matches: 10. The CDR3 length is 15 residues. Looked up from germline, CDR1 is SGDLS and CDR2 is YYNGEE. The CDR3 DNA reads as TGTGCCAGCAGCTATAGCGGACAGGGCGCCGAGACCCAGTACTTC. Amino acids: CASSYSGQGAETQYF.